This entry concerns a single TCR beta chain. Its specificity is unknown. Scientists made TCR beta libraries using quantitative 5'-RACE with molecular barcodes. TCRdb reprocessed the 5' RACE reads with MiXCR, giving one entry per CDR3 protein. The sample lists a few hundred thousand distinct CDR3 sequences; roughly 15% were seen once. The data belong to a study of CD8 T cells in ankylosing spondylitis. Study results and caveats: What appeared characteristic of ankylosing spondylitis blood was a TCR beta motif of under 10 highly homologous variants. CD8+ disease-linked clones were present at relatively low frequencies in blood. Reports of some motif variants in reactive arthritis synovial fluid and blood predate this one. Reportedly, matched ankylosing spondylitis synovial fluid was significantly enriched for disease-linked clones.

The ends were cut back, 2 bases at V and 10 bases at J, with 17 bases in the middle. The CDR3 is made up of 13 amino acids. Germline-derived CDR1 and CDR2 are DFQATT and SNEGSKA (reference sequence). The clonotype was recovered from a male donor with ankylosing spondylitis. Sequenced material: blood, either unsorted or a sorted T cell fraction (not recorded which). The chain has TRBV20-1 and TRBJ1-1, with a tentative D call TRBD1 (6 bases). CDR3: CSARMGKGDGAFF. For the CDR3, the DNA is TGCAGTGCTAGAATGGGGAAGGGGGATGGAGCTTTCTTT.